The sequence of this T cell receptor beta chain was determined in a study of blood T cell repertoires in COVID-19 (dated by TCRdb to about 2020). Concerning the study at large: The collaborator samples originated in the United States, Italy and Spain and spanned the acute and convalescent phases of COVID-19. A de-identified subject ID, COVID-19 status, age in years and sex were almost always included in the sample metadata. HLA class I and class II types, where available, came from metadata supplied by the sample provider rather than from assay-based typing. Deeply sampled blood TCRbeta repertoires from subjects exposed to, actively infected with, or recovered from COVID-19 were included in the dataset. The prospective study material was composed of cDNA or gDNA derived from T cells, B-cell-depleted T cells, or PBMCs. A freely available public database, intended as a resource for researchers studying the immune response to SARS-CoV-2, is where the repertoires were released. The samples were drawn from the first 160 participants of the ongoing ImmuneRACE study and from 1,254 subjects provided by 6 global collaborators.

Each collaborating institution followed its own protocols to collect whole blood in K2EDTA tubes. For TCRbeta analysis, collaborators shipped samples in one of three forms: frozen whole blood, isolated PBMCs, or DNA extracted from either of those sample types. TCRbeta CDR3 regions were amplified from genomic DNA using the immunoSEQ Assay, a bias-controlled multiplex PCR. The paper's data handling went like this. The number of nucleated cells in each sample was estimated by amplification of reference gene primers within the assay. Sequence reads were collapsed and filtered to measure the absolute abundance of every unique TCRbeta CDR3 rearrangement. For each sample, productive Simpson clonality was calculated by taking the square root of Simpson's diversity index across productive rearrangements. In TCRdb, the immuneACCESS table is reduced to in-frame sequences with V and J assigned. These tables do not hold every clone; where another copy was compared, an unresolved V gene accounts for under half, and the others remain unexplained. V and J calls and clone size are those listed in that table; D and trimming were worked out from the DNA. This sample comprises around 150,000 clones, just under 85% of them detected only once. Together, the top ten hold 22% of the sample.

General conclusions and limits of the study: The quantity of clinical and demographic metadata differed by source and by participant and was supplied without curation.

With respect to this clone: What this receptor recognizes is not known. Per-base qualities were not stored, and no clone one base away is much larger.

Sequencing input: peripheral blood. The TCR comes from an elderly woman with acute or convalescent COVID-19.

Here is the DNA: TGTGCCTGGAGTCTATCGAGCGGGCCCCAGTTCTTC. The encoded protein is CAWSLSSGPQFF. The chain is assembled from TRBV30 and TRBJ2-1, and perhaps TRBD2 as D gene, on 6 matching bases. Trimming removed 2 bases from V and 13 bases from J, leaving 15 bases between the germline ends. The CDR3 has 12 amino acids, counting the end cysteine and phenylalanine. The sequence is cut down to CDR3 DNA, 36 bases in frame from base 1. The germline V gene (reference sequence) specifies GTSNPN as CDR1 and SVGIG as CDR2.